A single sample is the source of the 7 T cell receptor beta chains below, sequenced in a study of regulatory T cells in long-lasting Graves disease. Stated time point: persistent/refractory GD, antithyroid drugs over 5 years with positive TRAb. PBMCs were the source of the RNA used for TCR sequencing. Libraries of TCR beta came from iRepertoire HTBI primers plus Arm-PCR of CDR3 regions. Via MiXCR, TCRdb re-called the multiplex PCR reads, giving one row per CDR3 protein. The profile shows fewer than 450,000 distinct CDR3 sequences, 23% of them singletons. The sample consisted of peripheral blood mononuclear cells (PBMCs), taken when the disease was refractory, from a patient treated with antithyroid drugs. These receptors were collected from a female donor with Graves disease.

The J gene is TRBJ2-5, the V gene TRBV6-1; D may be TRBD2 (5 bases). The V and J ends lost 5 bases and 2 bases respectively, with 15 bases between them. CDR1 is MNHNS and CDR2 is SASEGT in the germline V gene. The CDR3 loop spans 15 amino acids. The CDR3 nucleotides read TGTGCCAGCAGTCGCGCCGGACTCAGACAAGAGACCCAGTACTTC. It encodes CASSRAGLRQETQYF.

This clonotype was found a few times. CDR3 residues: CASSRRVGVNQPQHF. DNA of the CDR3: TGTGCCAGCAGTAGAAGAGTGGGGGTCAATCAGCCCCAGCATTTT. This chain connects TRBV28 to TRBJ1-5; maybe TRBD1 (5 bases). Germline lookup yields CDR1 MDHEN and CDR2 SYDVKM. With 5 bases removed from V and 3 bases from J, the gap between germline ends came to 14 bases. The CDR3 is 15 residues long.

This chain connects TRBV5-4 to TRBJ2-7; 9 nucleotides agree with TRBD2. The CDR3 has 18 amino acids. Germline CDR1 and CDR2: SGHNT and YYREEE (reference sequence). With 4 bases clipped from V and 3 bases from J, the junction kept 17 bases outside the gene matches. The CDR3 loop reads CASSPSGIAGVIGYEQYF. CDR3 DNA sequence: TGTGCCAGCAGCCCTTCAGGGATAGCGGGAGTAATAGGCTACGAGCAGTACTTC.

The chain uses TRBV6-1 and TRBJ2-1; TRBD2 matches 14 bases. Germline loops: CDR1 MNHNS, CDR2 SASEGT. With V trimmed by 6 bases and J by 9 bases, 7 bases remained unmatched. CDR3 length: 15 amino acids. The CDR3 DNA sequence: TGTGCCAGCAGGGGGACTAGCGGGAGATCCCTTGAGCAGTTCTTC. Its protein product is CASRGTSGRSLEQFF.

This chain joins TRBV2 and TRBJ2-6; maybe TRBD1 (5 bases). The germline gives CDR1 SNHLY, CDR2 FYNNEI. CDR3 length: 17 residues. Trimming cost V 6 bases and J 0 bases, with 15 bases left between them. The chain's CDR3 is CASRVSRQSSGANVLTF. In DNA, the CDR3 is TGTGCCAGCAGAGTGTCCCGACAGAGCTCTGGGGCCAACGTCCTGACTTTC.

At least ten counts were recorded for this clonotype. This chain links TRBV2 with TRBJ1-4; TRBD1 aligns across 8 bases. Germline CDR1 is SNHLY and CDR2 is FYNNEI. The ends lost 6 bases at V and 8 bases at J; junction bases unmatched: 8. This CDR3 spans 14 amino acids. The CDR3, as DNA: TGTGCCAGCAGACTTGACAGGGGAAGAGAAAAACTGTTTTTT. Protein product: CASRLDRGREKLFF.

The rearrangement links TRBV18 to TRBJ1-1; D not resolved. The CDR3 covers 13 residues. Germline V CDR1 and CDR2: KGHSH, LQKENI. Trimming cost V 2 bases and J 1 base, with 5 bases left between them. CDR3 in amino acids: CASSPNQNTEAFF. The CDR3 DNA sequence: TGTGCCAGCTCACCAAATCAGAACACTGAAGCTTTCTTT.